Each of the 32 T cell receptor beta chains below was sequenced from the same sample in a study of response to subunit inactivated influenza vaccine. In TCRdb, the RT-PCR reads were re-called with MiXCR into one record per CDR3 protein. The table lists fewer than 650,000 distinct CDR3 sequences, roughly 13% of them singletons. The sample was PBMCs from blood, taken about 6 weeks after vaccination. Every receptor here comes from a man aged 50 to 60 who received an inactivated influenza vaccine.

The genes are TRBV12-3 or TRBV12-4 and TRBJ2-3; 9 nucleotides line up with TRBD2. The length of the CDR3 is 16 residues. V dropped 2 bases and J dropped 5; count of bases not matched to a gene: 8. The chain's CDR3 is CASSLWASGEGDTQYF. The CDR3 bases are TGTGCCAGCAGTTTATGGGCTAGCGGGGAGGGAGATACGCAGTATTTT.

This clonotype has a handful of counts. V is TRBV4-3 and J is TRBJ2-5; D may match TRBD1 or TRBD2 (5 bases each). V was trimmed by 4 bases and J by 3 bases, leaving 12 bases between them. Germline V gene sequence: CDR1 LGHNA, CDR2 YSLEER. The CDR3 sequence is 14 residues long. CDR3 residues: CASSLTRGKETQYF. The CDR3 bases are TGCGCCAGCAGCCTTACTAGGGGTAAAGAGACCCAGTACTTC.

The CDR3 nucleotides read TGTGCCAGCAGCTACCACGGAACAGATACGCAGTATTTT. Protein: CASSYHGTDTQYF. This rearrangement joins TRBV7-2 to TRBJ2-3; no firm D call. Trimming pared 4 bases from V and 3 bases from J, leaving 8 bases between. From germline, CDR1 is SGHTA and CDR2 FQGNSA. CDR3 length equals 13 residues.

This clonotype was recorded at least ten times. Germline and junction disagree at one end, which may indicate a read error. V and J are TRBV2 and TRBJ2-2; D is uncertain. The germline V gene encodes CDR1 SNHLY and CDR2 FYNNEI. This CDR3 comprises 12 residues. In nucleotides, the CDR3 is TGCGCCAGCAGCTTGAACACCGGGGAGCTGTTTTTT. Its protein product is CASSLNTGELFF.

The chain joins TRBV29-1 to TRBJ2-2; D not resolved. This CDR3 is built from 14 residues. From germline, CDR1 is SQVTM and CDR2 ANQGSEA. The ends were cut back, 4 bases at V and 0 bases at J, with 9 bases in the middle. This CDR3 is CSVATFANTGELFF. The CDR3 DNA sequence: TGCAGCGTTGCCACGTTTGCGAACACCGGGGAGCTGTTTTTT.

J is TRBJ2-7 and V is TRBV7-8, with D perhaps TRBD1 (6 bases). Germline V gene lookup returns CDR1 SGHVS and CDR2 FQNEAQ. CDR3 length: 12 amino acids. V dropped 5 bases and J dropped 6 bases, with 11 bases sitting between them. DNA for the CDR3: TGTGCCAGCAGCGTGGGACACCCCGAGCAGTACTTC. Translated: CASSVGHPEQYF.

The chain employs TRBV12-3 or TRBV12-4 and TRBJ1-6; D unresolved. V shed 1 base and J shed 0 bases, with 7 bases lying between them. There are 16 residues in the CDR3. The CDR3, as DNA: TGTGCCAGCAGTTTAGGGGTTAACTCCTATAATTCACCCCTCCACTTT. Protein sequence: CASSLGVNSYNSPLHF.

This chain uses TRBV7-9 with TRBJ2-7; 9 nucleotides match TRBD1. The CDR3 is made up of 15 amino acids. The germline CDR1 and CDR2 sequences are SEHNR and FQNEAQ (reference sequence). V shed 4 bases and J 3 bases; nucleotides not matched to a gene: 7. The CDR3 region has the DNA TGTGCCAGCAGCTCCCCGGGACAGGGCATCTACGAGCAGTACTTC. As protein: CASSSPGQGIYEQYF.

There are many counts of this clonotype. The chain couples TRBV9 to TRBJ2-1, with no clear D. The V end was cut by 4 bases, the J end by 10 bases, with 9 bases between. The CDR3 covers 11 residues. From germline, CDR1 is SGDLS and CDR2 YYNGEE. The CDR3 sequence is CASSTGTEQFF. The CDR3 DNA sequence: TGTGCCAGCAGCACGGGCACCGAGCAGTTCTTC. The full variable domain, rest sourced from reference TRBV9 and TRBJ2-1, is DSGVTQTPKHLITATGQRVTLRCSPRSGDLSVYWYQQSLDQGLQFLIQYYNGEERAKGNILERFSAQQFPDLHSELNLSSLELGDSALYFCASSTGTEQFFGPGTRLTVL.

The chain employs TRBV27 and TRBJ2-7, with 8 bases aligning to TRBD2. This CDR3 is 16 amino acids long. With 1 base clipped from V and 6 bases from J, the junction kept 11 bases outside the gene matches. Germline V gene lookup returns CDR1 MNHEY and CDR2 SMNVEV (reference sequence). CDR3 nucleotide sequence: TGTGCCAGCAGTTTATTGGTCGGGAGGGCCCCTCTCGAGCAGTACTTC. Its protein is CASSLLVGRAPLEQYF.

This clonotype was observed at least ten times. Here the CDR3 DNA reads TGTGCCAGCAGTGATTGGGGGCTTGAAGCTTTCTTT. This translates into CASSDWGLEAFF. The chain links TRBV6-1 to TRBJ1-1; D is perhaps TRBD1 (6 bases). The CDR3 contains 12 residues. CDR1 MNHNS and CDR2 SASEGT come from the germline V gene. The ends were cut back, 3 bases at V and 7 bases at J, with 9 bases in the middle.

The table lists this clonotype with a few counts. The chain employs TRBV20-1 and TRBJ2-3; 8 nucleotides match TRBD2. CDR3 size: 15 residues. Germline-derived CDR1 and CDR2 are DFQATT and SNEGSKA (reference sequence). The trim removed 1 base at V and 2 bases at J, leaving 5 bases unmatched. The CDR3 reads CSARGSGRSTDTQYF. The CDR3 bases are TGCAGTGCTAGAGGAAGCGGGAGATCCACAGATACGCAGTATTTT.

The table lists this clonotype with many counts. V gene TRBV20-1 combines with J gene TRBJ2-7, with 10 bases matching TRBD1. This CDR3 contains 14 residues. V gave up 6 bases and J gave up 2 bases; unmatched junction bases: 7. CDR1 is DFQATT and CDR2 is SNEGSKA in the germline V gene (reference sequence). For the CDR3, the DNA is TGCAGTGCGCGACCGGGACAGGGGACCTACGAGCAGTACTTC. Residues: CSARPGQGTYEQYF.

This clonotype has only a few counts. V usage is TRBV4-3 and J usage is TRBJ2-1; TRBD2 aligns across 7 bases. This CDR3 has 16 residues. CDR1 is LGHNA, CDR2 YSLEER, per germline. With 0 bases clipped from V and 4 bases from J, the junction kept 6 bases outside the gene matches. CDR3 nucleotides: TGCGCCAGCAGCCAAGAACCGGCGGGAGTGTACAATGAGCAGTTCTTC. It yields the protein CASSQEPAGVYNEQFF.

The CDR3 reads CSAELAGGSYEQYF. In nucleotides, the CDR3 is TGCAGTGCTGAACTAGCGGGGGGATCCTACGAGCAGTACTTC. This chain uses TRBV20-1 with TRBJ2-7, with TRBD2 matching over 12 bases. Germline CDR1 is DFQATT and CDR2 is SNEGSKA (reference sequence). The CDR3 consists of 14 residues. The trim removed 5 bases at V and 1 base at J, leaving 3 bases unmatched.

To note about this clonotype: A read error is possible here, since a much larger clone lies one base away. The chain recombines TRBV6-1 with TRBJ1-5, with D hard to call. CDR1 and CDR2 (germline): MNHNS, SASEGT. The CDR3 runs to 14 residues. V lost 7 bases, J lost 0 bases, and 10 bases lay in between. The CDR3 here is CASIRDLSNQPQHF. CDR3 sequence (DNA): TGTGCCAGCATCCGTGACCTTAGCAATCAGCCCCAGCATTTT.

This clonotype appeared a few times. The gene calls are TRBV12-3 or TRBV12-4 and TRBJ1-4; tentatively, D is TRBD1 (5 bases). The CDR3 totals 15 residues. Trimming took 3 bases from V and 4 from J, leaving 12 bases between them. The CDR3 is CASSFTGQGNEKLFF. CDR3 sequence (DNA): TGTGCCAGCAGTTTTACCGGGCAGGGTAATGAAAAACTGTTTTTT.

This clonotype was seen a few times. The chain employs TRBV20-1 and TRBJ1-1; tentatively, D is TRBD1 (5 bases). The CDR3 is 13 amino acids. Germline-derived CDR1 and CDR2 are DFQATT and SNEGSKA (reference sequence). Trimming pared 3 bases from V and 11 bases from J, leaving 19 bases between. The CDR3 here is CSARARGGGTAFF. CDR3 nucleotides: TGCAGTGCTAGGGCCAGAGGTGGGGGAACGGCTTTCTTT.

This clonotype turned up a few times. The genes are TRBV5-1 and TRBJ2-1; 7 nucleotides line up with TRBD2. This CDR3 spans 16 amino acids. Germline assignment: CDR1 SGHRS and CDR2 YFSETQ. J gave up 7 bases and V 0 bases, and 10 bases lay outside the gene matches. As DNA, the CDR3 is TGCGCCAGCAGCTTGGTGGCTAGCGGACTACAGAATGAGCAGTTCTTC. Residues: CASSLVASGLQNEQFF.

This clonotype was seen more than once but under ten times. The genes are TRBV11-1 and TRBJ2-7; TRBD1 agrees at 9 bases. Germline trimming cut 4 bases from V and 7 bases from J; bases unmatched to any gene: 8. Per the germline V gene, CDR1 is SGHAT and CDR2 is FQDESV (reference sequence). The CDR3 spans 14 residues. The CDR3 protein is CASSSGTGLREQYF. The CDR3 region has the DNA TGTGCCAGCAGCTCTGGGACAGGGTTGAGAGAGCAGTACTTC. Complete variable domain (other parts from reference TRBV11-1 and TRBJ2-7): EAEVAQSPRYKITEKSQAVAFWCDPISGHATLYWYRQILGQGPELLVQFQDESVVDDSQLPKDRFSAERLKGVDSTLKIQPAELGDSAMYLCASSSGTGLREQYFGPGTRLTVT.

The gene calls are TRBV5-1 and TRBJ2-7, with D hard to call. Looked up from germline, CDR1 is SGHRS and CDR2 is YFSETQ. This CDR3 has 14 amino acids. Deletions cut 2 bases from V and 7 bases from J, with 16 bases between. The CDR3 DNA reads TGCGCCAGCAGCTTTTCCCTGGGCTTCGAAGAGCAGTACTTC. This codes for CASSFSLGFEEQYF.

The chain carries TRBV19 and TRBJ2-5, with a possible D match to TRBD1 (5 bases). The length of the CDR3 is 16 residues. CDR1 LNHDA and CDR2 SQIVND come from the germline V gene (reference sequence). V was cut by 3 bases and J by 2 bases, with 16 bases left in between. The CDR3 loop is CASSMTHDSRQETQYF. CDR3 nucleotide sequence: TGTGCCAGTAGTATGACCCACGACAGTAGGCAAGAGACCCAGTACTTC.

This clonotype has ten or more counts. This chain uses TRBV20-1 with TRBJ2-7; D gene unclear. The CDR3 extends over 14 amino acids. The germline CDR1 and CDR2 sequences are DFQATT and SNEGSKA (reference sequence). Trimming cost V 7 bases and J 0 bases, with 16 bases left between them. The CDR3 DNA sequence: TGCAGTGTTCCACCGCATTGGGGCTCCTACGAGCAGTACTTC. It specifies CSVPPHWGSYEQYF.

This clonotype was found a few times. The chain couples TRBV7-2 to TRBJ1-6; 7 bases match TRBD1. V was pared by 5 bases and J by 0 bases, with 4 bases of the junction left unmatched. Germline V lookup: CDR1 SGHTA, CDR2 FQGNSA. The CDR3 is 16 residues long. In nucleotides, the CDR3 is TGTGCCAGCAGCAAACAGGGGAGCTCCTATAATTCACCCCTCCACTTT. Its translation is CASSKQGSSYNSPLHF. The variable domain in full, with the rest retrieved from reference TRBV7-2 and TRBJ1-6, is GAGVSQSPSNKVTEKGKDVELRCDPISGHTALYWYRQSLGQGLEFLIYFQGNSAPDKSGLPSDRFSAERTGGSVSTLTIQRTQQEDSAVYLCASSKQGSSYNSPLHFGNGTRLTVT.

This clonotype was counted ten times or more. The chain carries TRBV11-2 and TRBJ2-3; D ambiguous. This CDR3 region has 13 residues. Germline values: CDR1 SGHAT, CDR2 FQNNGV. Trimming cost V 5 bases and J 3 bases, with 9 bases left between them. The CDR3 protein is CASSPRPTDTQYF. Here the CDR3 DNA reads TGTGCCAGCAGCCCTAGACCAACAGATACGCAGTATTTT.

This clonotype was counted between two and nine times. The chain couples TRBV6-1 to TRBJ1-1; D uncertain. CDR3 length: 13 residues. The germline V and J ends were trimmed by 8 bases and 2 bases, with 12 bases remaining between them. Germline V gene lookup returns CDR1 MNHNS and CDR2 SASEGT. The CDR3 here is CASAQLVNTEAFF. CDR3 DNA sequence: TGTGCCAGCGCGCAGTTGGTTAACACTGAAGCTTTCTTT.

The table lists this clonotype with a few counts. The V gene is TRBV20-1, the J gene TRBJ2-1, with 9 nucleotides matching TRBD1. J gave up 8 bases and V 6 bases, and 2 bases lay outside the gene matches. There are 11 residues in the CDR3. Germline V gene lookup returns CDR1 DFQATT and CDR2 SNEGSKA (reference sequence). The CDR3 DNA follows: TGCAGTGCACGGGACAGGGATGAGCAGTTCTTC. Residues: CSARDRDEQFF.

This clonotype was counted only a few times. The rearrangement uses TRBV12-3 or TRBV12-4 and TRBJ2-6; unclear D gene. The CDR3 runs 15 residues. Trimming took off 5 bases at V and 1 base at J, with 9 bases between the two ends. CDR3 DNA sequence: TGTGCCAGCAGTACCGGTGCTTCTGGGGCCAACGTCCTGACTTTC. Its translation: CASSTGASGANVLTF.

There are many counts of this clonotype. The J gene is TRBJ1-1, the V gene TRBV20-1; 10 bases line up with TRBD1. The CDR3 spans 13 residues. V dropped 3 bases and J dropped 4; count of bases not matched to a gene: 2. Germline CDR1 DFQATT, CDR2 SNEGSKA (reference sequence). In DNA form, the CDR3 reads TGCAGTGCTAGCGGACAGGGGGGCACTGAAGCTTTCTTT. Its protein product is CSASGQGGTEAFF.

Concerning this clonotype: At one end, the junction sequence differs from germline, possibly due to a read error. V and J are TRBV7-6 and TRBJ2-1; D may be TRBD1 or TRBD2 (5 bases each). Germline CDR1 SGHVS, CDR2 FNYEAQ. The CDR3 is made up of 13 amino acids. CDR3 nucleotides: TGTGCCAGCAGCTTAGATGGGGGTAATGGGCAGTTCTTC. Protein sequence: CASSLDGGNGQFF.

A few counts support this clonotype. CDR3 nucleotides: TGTGCCAGCAGCTGGGACCCCGGCTCTGGGGCCAACGTCCTGACTTTC. Protein sequence: CASSWDPGSGANVLTF. The chain has TRBV6-1 and TRBJ2-6; D is possibly TRBD1 or TRBD2 (5 bases each). The CDR3 sequence is 16 residues long. The ends were cut back, 6 bases at V and 0 bases at J, with 12 bases in the middle. The V gene's germline CDR1 is MNHNS and CDR2 SASEGT.

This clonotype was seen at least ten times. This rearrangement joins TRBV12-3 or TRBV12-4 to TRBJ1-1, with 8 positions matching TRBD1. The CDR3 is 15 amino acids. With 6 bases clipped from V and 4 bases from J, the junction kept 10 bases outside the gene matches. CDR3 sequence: CASRGQAVKSTEAFF. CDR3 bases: TGTGCCAGCAGGGGACAGGCGGTTAAGAGCACTGAAGCTTTCTTT.